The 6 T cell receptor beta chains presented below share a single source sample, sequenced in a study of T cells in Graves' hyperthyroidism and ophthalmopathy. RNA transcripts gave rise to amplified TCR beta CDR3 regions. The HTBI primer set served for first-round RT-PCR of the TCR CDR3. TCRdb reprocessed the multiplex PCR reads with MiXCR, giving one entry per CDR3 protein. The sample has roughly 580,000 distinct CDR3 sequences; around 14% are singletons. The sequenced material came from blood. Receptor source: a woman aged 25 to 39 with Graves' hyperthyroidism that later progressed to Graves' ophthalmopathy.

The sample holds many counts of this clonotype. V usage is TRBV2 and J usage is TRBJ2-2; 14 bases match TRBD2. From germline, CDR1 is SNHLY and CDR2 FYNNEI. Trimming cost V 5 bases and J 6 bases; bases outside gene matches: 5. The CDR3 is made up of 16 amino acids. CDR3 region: CASSPGTSGSPGELFF. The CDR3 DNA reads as TGTGCCAGCAGTCCCGGGACTAGCGGGAGCCCCGGGGAGCTGTTTTTT.

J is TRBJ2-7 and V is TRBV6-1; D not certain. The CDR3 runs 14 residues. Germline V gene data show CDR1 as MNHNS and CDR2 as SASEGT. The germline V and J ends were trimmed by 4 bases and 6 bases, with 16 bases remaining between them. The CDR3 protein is CASSVGREPGEQYF. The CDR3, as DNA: TGTGCCAGCAGTGTAGGCCGAGAACCTGGCGAGCAGTACTTC.

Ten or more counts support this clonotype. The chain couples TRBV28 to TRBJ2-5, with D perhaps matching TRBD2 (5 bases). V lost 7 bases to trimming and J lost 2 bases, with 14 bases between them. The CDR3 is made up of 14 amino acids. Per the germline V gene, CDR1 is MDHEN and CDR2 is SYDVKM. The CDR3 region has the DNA TGTGCCAGCAAGGAGGCGTCATTTCAAGAGACCCAGTACTTC. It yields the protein CASKEASFQETQYF.

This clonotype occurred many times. DNA for the CDR3: TGTGCCAGTACCCCGAGCTTAGGGACCCAGTACTTC. Translating gives CASTPSLGTQYF. This chain links TRBV6-1 with TRBJ2-5, with D uncertain. The length of the CDR3 is 12 residues. With 9 bases removed from V and 7 bases from J, the gap between germline ends came to 15 bases. Per the germline V gene, CDR1 is MNHNS and CDR2 is SASEGT.

The CDR3 protein is CASSLTLTGLNTEAFF. The CDR3 nucleotides are TGTGCCAGCAGCTTAACCCTAACAGGGCTGAACACTGAAGCTTTCTTT. The V call is TRBV11-1, the J call TRBJ1-1; a possible D gene is TRBD1 (6 bases). The CDR3 has 16 amino acids. V lost 2 bases to trimming and J lost 0 bases, with 13 bases between them. Looked up from germline, CDR1 is SGHAT and CDR2 is FQDESV (reference sequence). Together with reference TRBV11-1 and TRBJ1-1, the CDR3 gives the full variable domain: EAEVAQSPRYKITEKSQAVAFWCDPISGHATLYWYRQILGQGPELLVQFQDESVVDDSQLPKDRFSAERLKGVDSTLKIQPAELGDSAMYLCASSLTLTGLNTEAFFGQGTRLTVV.

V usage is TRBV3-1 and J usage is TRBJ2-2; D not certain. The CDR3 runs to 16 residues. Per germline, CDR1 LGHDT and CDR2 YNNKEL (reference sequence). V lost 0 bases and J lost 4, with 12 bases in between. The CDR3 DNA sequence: TGTGCCAGCAGCCAAGATTGGTGGAGTAGCACCGGGGAGCTGTTTTTT. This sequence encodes CASSQDWWSSTGELFF.